The entry below gives a single T cell receptor beta chain sequence along with its context. What it recognizes is unknown. Each donor supplied roughly 9.1 milliliters of peripheral blood. Isolating PBMCs gave at least 6 million of these cells per sample. V lost 2 bases to trimming and J lost 0 bases; unmatched junction nucleotides: 6. Germline CDR1 and CDR2: MNHEY and SVGEGT. This CDR3 has 18 amino acids. The data are from a study of blood T cells in healthy people across ages. Findings and limits, study-wide: PBMC samples, being unsorted, prevented any conclusive comparison of naive and antigen-experienced cells.

Primers used in a second PCR of about 6 to 11 cycles were a sample-barcoded 5' primer and a J-beta primer mix. From the 5' RACE reads, TCRdb called clonotypes with MiXCR, one entry per CDR3 protein. The sample has around 1,600,000 distinct CDR3 sequences, 35% to 45% seen once. The chain couples TRBV6-2 or TRBV6-3 to TRBJ2-7; 14 bases map to TRBD2. This TCR was sampled from a woman aged 18-35 years in good health. Sequenced material: blood. The CDR3 bases are TGTGCCAGCAGTTACCCGGGACTAGCGGGAGTTCTCTCCTACGAGCAGTACTTC. This codes for CASSYPGLAGVLSYEQYF.